The 4 T cell receptor beta chains presented below share a single source sample, sequenced in a study of monozygotic twins with inflammatory bowel disease (dated by TCRdb to the late 2010s). Libraries were built with 5' RACE. This sample was sequenced with an Illumina HiSeq 2500. TCRdb reprocessed the reads, reporting each CDR3 protein sequence once and no DNA. The sample table gives around 370,000 distinct CDR3 sequences. The ten largest clones represent 2.5% to 3% of the sample. Sequencing was done on a sample of blood. The receptor set was obtained from a human donor with ulcerative colitis or Crohn's disease, or a healthy co-twin of an affected twin (not recorded which).

This chain links TRBV5-5 with TRBJ2-7; TCRdb's D call of TRBD1 is untestable without DNA. In germline, CDR1 is SGHKS, CDR2 YYEKEE (reference sequence). This CDR3 has 17 residues. The CDR3 here is CASSASSLGYRAHEQYF.

The chain has TRBV12-3 or TRBV12-4 and TRBJ1-2. The CDR3 length is 12 residues. The CDR3 protein is CASSLVWRGYTF.

The chain combines TRBV12-3 or TRBV12-4 with TRBJ1-4; without DNA, the TCRdb call of TRBD1 cannot be checked. The CDR3 runs 17 residues. CDR3 sequence reads: CASSLMTSPQLNEKLFF.

The rearrangement uses TRBV19 and TRBJ2-3. The CDR3 is 15 amino acids. Per germline, CDR1 LNHDA and CDR2 SQIVND (reference sequence). This CDR3 reads CASSIAKSSTDTQYF.